This T cell receptor beta chain is drawn from a study of T cells in localized non-small cell lung cancer. Findings and limits, study-wide: Higher blood T cell density tracked longer overall survival. Only one tumor region was sequenced, so heterogeneity remains possible. Adjacent lung had a median approximately 50 of the 100 largest tumor clones. Uninvolved nearby lung showed the greatest T cell clonality, exceeding that found in tumor.

With 3 bases clipped from V and 4 bases from J, the junction kept 5 bases outside the gene matches. The germline V gene encodes CDR1 MDHEN and CDR2 SYDVKM. The CDR3 sequence is 14 residues long. The protocol was immunoSEQ multiplex PCR, while the TCRdb copy is restricted to in-frame clones and leaves out a portion. The data hold nearly 15,000 clones, with approximately 85% observed a single time. Points on this clone: Its antigen remains unknown.

This receptor was obtained from a woman aged 40 to 75 with stage I lung adenocarcinoma. The sequencing here drew on peripheral blood, taken before any cancer treatment. J is TRBJ1-2 and V is TRBV28, with TRBD1 matching 7 bases. Here the CDR3 reads CASSLQGVAYGYTF. In DNA form, the CDR3 reads TGTGCCAGCAGTTTGCAGGGGGTAGCCTATGGCTACACCTTC.